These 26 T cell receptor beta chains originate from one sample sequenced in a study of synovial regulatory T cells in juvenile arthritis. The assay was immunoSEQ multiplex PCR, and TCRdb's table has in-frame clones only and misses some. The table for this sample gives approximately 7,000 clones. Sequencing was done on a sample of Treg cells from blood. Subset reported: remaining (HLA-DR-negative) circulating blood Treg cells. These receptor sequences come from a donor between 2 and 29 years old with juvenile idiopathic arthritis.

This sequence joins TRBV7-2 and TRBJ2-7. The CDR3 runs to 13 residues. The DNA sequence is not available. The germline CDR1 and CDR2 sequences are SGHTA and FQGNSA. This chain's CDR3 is CASSLGQRDEQYF.

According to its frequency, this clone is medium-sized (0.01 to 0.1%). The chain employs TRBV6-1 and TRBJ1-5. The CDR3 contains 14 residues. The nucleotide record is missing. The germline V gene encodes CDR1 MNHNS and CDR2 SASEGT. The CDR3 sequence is CASSERGAAPAGHF.

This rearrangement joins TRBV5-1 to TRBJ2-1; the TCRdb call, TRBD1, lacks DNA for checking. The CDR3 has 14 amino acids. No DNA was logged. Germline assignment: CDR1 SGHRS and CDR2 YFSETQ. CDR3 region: CASSFSNSYNEQFF.

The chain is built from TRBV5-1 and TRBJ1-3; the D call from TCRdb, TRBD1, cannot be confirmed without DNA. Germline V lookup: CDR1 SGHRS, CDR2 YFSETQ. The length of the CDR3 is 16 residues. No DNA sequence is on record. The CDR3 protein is CASSLTGPSSGNTIYF.

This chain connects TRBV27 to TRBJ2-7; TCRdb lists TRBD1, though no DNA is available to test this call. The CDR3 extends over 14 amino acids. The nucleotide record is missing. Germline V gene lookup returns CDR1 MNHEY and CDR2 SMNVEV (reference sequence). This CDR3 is CASRKQGATWEQYF.

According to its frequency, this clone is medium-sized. The CDR3 spells CASSPGLAGFSETQYF. The chain uses TRBV28 and TRBJ2-5; the TCRdb call, TRBD2, lacks DNA for checking. This CDR3 has 16 amino acids. The DNA is unrecorded. Germline CDR1 and CDR2: MDHEN and SYDVKM.

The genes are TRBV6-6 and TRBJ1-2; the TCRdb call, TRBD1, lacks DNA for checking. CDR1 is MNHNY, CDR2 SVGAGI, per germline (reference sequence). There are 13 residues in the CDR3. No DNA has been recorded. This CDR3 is CASSYDRDYGYTF.

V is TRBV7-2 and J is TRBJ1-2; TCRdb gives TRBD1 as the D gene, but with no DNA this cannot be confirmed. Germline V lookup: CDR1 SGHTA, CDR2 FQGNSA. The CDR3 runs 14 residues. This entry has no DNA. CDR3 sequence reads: CASRRDRRYYGYTF.

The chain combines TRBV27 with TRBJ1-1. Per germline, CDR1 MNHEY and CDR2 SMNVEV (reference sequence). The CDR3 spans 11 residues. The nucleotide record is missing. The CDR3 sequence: CASSFSTEAFF.

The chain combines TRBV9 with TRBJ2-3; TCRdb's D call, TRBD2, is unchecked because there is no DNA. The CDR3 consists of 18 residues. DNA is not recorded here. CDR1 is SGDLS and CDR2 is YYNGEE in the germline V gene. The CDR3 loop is CASSVGTSGRAITDTQYF.

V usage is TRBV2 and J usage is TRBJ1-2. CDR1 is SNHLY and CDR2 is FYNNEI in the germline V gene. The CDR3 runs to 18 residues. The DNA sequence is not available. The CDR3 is CASSEALQGGRRWYGYTF.

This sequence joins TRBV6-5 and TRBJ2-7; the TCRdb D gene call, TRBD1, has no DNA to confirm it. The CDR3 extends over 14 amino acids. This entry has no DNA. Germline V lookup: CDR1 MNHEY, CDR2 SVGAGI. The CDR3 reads CASSPGTGVHEQYF.

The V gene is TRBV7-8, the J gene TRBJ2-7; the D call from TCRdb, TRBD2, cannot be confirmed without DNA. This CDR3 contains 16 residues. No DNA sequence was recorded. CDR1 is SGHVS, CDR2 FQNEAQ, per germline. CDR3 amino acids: CASSLLDASGRHEQYF.

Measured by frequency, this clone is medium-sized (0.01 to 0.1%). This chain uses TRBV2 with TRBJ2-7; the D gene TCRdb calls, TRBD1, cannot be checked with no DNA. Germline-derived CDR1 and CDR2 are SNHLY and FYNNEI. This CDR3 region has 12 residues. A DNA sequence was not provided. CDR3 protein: CASRRDSYEQYF.

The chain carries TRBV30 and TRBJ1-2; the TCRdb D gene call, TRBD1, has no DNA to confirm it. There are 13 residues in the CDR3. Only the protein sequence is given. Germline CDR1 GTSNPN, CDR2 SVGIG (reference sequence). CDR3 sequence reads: CAWSRGRGNGYTF.

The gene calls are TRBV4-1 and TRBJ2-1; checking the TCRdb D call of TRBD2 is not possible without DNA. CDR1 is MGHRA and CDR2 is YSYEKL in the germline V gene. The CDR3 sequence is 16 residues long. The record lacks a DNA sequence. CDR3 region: CASSQDRGNLYNEQFF.

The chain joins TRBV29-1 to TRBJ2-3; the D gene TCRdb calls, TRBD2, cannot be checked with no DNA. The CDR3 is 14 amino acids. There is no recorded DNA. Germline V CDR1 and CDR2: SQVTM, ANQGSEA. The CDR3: CSVVSITSTDTQYF.

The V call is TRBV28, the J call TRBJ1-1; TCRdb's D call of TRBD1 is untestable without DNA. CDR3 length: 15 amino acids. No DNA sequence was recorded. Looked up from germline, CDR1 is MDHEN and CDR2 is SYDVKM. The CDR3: CASSLGGHRNTEAFF.

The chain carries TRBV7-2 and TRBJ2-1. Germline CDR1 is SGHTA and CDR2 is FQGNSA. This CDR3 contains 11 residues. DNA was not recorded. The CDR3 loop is CASSLVQEQFF.

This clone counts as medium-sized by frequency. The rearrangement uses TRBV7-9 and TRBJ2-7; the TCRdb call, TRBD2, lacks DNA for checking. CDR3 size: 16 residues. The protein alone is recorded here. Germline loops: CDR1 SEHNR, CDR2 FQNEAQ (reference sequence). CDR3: CASSRDNLAGWNEQYF.

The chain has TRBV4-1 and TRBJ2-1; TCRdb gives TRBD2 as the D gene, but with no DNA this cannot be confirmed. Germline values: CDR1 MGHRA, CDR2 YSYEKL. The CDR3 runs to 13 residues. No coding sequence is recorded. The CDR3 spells CASSRIAYSEQFF.

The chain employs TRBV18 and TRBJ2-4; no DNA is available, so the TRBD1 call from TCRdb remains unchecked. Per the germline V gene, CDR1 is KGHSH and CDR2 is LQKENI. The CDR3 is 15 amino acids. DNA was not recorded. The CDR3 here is CASSPTGLAKNIQYF.

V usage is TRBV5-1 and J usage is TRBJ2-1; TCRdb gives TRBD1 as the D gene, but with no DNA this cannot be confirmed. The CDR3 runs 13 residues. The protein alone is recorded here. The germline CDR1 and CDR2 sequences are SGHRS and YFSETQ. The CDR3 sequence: CASRDSTYNEQFF.

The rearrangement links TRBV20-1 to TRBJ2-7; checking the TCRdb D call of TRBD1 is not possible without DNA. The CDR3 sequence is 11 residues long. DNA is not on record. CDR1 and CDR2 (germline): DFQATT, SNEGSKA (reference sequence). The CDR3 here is CSAVGAYEQYF.

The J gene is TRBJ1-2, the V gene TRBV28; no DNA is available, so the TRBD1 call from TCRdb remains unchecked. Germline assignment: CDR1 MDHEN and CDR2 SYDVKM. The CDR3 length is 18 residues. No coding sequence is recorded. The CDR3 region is CASSQPRDTRGLNYGYTF.

The CDR3 loop reads CASSLGTTGEPYNEQFF. The rearrangement links TRBV11-2 to TRBJ2-1; TCRdb proposes TRBD1, but this gene call is untestable without DNA. This CDR3 comprises 17 residues. No DNA has been recorded. Per germline, CDR1 SGHAT and CDR2 FQNNGV. The whole variable domain, remainder taken from reference TRBV11-2 and TRBJ2-1, is EAGVAQSPRYKIIEKRQSVAFWCNPISGHATLYWYQQILGQGPKLLIQFQNNGVVDDSQLPKDRFSAERLKGVDSTLKIQPAKLEDSAVYLCASSLGTTGEPYNEQFFGPGTRLTVL.